This T cell receptor beta chain was captured by sequencing in a study of T cell changes during pregnancy in multiple sclerosis (dated by TCRdb to between 2019 and 2020). About the full investigation: The study examined how the T cell repertoire changed over the course of pregnancy in women with multiple sclerosis.

The CDR3 spans 16 residues, from the cysteine through the phenylalanine. Only CDR3 DNA remains: 48 bases, in frame from the first base. As encoded in the germline V gene (reference sequence), CDR1 is SEHNR while CDR2 is FQNEAQ. From V the trimming removes 1 base and from J it removes 4 bases, while the gene matches leave 7 bases of the junction unaccounted for. As to this clone: Its antigen remains unidentified. Base-call qualities are not available, and no considerably larger clone is one nucleotide away.

Library construction relied on the immunoSEQ multiplex PCR assay. What TCRdb holds here is the immuneACCESS table cut down to in-frame rearrangements. Part of the clones is not present; checked against another copy, under half of the missing clones reflect an unresolved V gene, and the others are unexplained. The sample profile shows more than 85,000 clones; 94% of them were found once. The ten largest make up less than 2% of the sample. Here the chain combines TRBV7-9 and TRBJ2-3; TRBD2 matches 8 bases in the middle. This sequence was found in a female donor in good health, enrolled as a control in a pregnancy study. Sequenced here: peripheral blood, sampled after pregnancy. In nucleotides, the sequence is TGTGCCAGCAGCTTAGTGAAGCGGGAGCCTGCAGATACGCAGTATTTT. Translated, it gives CASSLVKREPADTQYF.